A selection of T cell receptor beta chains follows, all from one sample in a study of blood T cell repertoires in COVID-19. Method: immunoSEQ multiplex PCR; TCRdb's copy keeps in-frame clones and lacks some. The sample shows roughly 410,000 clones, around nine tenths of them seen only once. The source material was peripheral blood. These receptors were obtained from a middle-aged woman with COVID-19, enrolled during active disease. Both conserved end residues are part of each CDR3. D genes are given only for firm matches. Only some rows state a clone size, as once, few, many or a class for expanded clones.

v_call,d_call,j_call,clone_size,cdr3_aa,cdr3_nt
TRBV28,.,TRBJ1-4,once,CASSFFPPRESGEKLFF,TGTGCCAGCAGTTTCTTTCCCCCCCGGGAATCAGGAGAAAAACTGTTTTTT
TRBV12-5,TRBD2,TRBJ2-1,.,CASGLVRTGASGVLNEQFF,TGTGCTAGTGGTTTGGTACGCACCGGGGCTAGCGGAGTCCTCAATGAGCAGTTCTTC
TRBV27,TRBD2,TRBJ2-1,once,CASSFGGSSYNEQFF,TGTGCCAGCAGTTTTGGCGGGAGTTCCTACAATGAGCAGTTCTTC
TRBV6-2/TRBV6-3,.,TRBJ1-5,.,CASSYGAGSNQPQHF,TGTGCCAGCAGTTACGGGGCAGGGAGCAATCAGCCCCAGCATTTT
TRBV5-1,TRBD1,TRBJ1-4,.,CASSLRDSEKLFF,TGCGCCAGCAGCCTCCGGGACAGTGAAAAACTGTTTTTT
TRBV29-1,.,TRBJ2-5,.,CSVAQGQETQYF,TGCAGCGTTGCACAGGGACAAGAGACCCAGTACTTC
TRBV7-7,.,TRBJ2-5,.,CASSSLFHVRETQYF,TGTGCTAGCAGCTCACTCTTTCATGTCCGGGAGACCCAGTACTTC
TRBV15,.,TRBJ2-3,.,CATSTGSPSTDTQYF,TGTGCCACCAGCACGGGTTCTCCTAGCACAGATACGCAGTATTTT
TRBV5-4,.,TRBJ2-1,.,CASSLDVASHNEQFF,TGTGCCAGCAGCTTGGACGTCGCTAGTCATAATGAGCAGTTCTTC
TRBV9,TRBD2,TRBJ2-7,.,CASSPGTSGNRGEQYF,TGTGCCAGCAGCCCAGGGACTAGCGGGAACCGGGGGGAGCAGTACTTC
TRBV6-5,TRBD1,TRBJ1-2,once,CASSLEPGGYGYTF,TGTGCCAGCAGTTTGGAACCAGGGGGCTATGGCTACACCTTC
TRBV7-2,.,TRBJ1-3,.,CASSPRGGNGNTIYF,TGTGCCAGCAGCCCCCGTGGGGGGAATGGAAACACCATATATTTT
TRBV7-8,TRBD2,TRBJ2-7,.,CASSTLAVTAPYYEQYF,TGTGCCAGCAGCACTCTAGCGGTTACTGCCCCTTACTACGAGCAGTACTTC
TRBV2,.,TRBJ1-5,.,CASRYNQPQHF,TGTGCCAGCAGGTACAATCAGCCCCAGCATTTT
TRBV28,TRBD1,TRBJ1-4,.,CASSLGTGVANEKLFF,TGTGCCAGCAGTTTGGGGACAGGGGTTGCTAATGAAAAACTGTTTTTT
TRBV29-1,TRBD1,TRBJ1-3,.,CSVSGGLNGNTIYF,TGCAGCGTGTCAGGGGGCTTGAATGGAAACACCATATATTTT
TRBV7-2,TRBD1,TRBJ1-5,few,CASSLRQGLPGLPQHF,TGTGCCAGCAGCTTAAGACAGGGGTTGCCTGGCTTACCCCAGCATTTT
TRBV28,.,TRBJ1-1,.,CASSLLAANTEAFF,TGTGCCAGCAGCCTACTCGCGGCGAACACTGAAGCTTTCTTT
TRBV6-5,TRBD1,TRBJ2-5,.,CASRQGYQETQYF,TGTGCCAGCAGACAGGGGTACCAAGAGACCCAGTACTTC
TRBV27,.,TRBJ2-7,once,CASSSRPGDDYEQYF,TGTGCCAGCAGTTCCCGTCCCGGGGATGATTACGAGCAGTACTTC
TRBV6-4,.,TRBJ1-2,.,CASSVGRFYGYTF,TGTGCCAGCAGTGTCGGCAGGTTCTATGGCTACACCTTC
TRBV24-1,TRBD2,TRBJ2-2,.,CATSGRGGLHGELFF,TGTGCCACCAGTGGTCGGGGGGGCCTCCACGGGGAGCTGTTTTTT
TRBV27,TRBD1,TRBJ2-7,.,CASRRTGGDSYEQYF,TGTGCCAGCAGACGGACAGGGGGGGACTCCTACGAGCAGTACTTC
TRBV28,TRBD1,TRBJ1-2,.,CASSEGASNYGYTF,TGTGCCAGCAGTGAGGGGGCCTCCAACTATGGCTACACCTTC
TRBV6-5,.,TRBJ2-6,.,CASSILTGANVLTF,TGTGCCAGCTCTATTTTAACTGGGGCCAACGTCCTGACTTTC
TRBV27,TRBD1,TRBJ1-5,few,CASSSRTGFNQPQHF,TGTGCCAGCAGTTCCCGGACAGGGTTCAATCAGCCCCAGCATTTT
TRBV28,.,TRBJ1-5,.,CASIGGDGPDQPQHF,TGTGCCAGCATTGGGGGGGATGGCCCGGATCAGCCCCAGCATTTT
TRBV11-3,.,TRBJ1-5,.,CASSLGYSNQPQHF,TGTGCCAGCAGCTTGGGCTATAGCAATCAGCCCCAGCATTTT
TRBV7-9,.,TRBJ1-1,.,CASSLEGGLTEAFF,TGTGCCAGCAGCTTAGAGGGGGGGCTTACTGAAGCTTTCTTT
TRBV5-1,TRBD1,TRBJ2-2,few,CASSLGTTGGRTGELFF,TGCGCCAGCAGCTTGGGGACCACAGGGGGCCGAACCGGGGAGCTGTTTTTT
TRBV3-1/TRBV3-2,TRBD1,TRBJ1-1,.,CASSQAPTGGENTEAFF,TGTGCCAGCAGCCAAGCTCCGACAGGGGGTGAGAACACTGAAGCTTTCTTT
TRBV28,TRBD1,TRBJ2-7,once,CASSWTGRYEQYF,TGTGCCAGCAGTTGGACAGGGCGCTACGAGCAGTACTTC
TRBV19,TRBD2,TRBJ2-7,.,CASSIDSGRYEQYF,TGTGCCAGTAGTATCGATAGCGGGAGGTACGAGCAGTACTTC
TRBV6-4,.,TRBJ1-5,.,CASNFPREGNQPQHF,TGTGCCAGCAACTTCCCCAGGGAAGGCAATCAGCCCCAGCATTTT
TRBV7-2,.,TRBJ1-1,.,CASSLEGVGVGTEAFF,TGTGCCAGCAGCTTAGAGGGCGTAGGGGTCGGCACTGAAGCTTTCTTT
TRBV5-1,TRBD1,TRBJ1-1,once,CASSSGTGYTEAFF,TGCGCCAGCAGCTCAGGGACAGGATACACTGAAGCTTTCTTT
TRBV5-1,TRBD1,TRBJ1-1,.,CASSPKGQLGRDTEAFF,TGCGCCAGCAGCCCAAAGGGACAGCTGGGCCGGGACACTGAAGCTTTCTTT
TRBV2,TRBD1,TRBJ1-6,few,CASREYRTGGDSPLHF,TGTGCCAGCAGAGAATACCGGACAGGCGGAGATTCACCCCTCCACTTT
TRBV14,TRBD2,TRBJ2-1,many,CASSQSGGSGNEQFF,TGTGCCAGCAGCCAATCAGGCGGGAGCGGCAATGAGCAGTTCTTC
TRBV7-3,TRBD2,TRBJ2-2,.,CASRAGTSGGSGELFF,TGTGCCAGCAGAGCTGGGACTAGCGGAGGGTCCGGGGAGCTGTTTTTT
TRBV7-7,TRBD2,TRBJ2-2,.,CASSAGLAATGELFF,TGTGCTAGCAGCGCGGGACTAGCGGCCACCGGGGAGCTGTTTTTT
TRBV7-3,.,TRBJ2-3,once,CASSLHGSSTDTQYF,TGTGCCAGCAGCTTGCACGGGTCTAGCACAGATACGCAGTATTTT
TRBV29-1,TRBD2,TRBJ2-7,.,CSVEGTSYPYEQYF,TGCAGCGTTGAAGGGACTAGTTATCCCTACGAGCAGTACTTC
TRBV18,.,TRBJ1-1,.,CASSPGTPSGTEAFF,TGTGCCAGCTCACCAGGAACTCCCTCAGGAACTGAAGCTTTCTTT
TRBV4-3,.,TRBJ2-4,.,CASSQDRSGKKNIQYF,TGCGCCAGCAGCCAAGATAGGTCAGGAAAAAAAAACATTCAGTACTTC
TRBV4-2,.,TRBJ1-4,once,CASSQDWGLDEKLFF,TGTGCCAGCAGCCAAGATTGGGGCCTTGATGAAAAACTGTTTTTT
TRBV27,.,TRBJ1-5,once,CASSLRQTPNQPQHF,TGTGCCAGCAGTCTCCGACAGACACCCAATCAGCCCCAGCATTTT
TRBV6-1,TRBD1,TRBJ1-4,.,CASSEATGGNEKLFF,TGTGCCAGCAGTGAAGCTACAGGGGGAAATGAAAAACTGTTTTTT
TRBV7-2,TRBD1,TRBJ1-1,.,CASSSQGAETEAFF,TGTGCCAGCAGCTCCCAGGGGGCGGAGACTGAAGCTTTCTTT
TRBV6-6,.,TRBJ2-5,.,CASSYTGKGETQYF,TGTGCCAGCAGTTACACAGGGAAAGGAGAGACCCAGTACTTC
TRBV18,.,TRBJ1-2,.,CASSPRTDWAYGYTF,TGTGCCAGCTCACCCCGGACAGACTGGGCCTATGGCTACACCTTC
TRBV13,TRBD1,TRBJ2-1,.,CASSLGDRVEDEQFF,TGTGCCAGCAGCTTAGGGGACAGGGTCGAGGATGAGCAGTTCTTC